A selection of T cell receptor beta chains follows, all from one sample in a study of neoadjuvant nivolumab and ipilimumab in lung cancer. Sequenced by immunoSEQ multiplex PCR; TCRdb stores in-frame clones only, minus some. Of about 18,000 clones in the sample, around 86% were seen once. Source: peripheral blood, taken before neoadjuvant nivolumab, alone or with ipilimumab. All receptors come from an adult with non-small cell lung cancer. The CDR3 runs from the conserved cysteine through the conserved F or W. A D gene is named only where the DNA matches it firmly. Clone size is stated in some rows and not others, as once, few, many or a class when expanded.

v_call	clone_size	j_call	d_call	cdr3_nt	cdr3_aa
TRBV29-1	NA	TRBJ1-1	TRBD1	TGCAGCGTTGAACCACAGGGGCGGCACACTGAAGCTTTCTTT	CSVEPQGRHTEAFF
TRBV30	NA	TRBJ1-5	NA	TGTGCCTGGAGTGGCGGGCTTGTAGGTCATCAGCCCCAGCATTTT	CAWSGGLVGHQPQHF
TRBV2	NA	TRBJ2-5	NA	TGTGCCAGCAGTGAAGAGGGAAACAGATTGGCCCAGTACTTC	CASSEEGNRLAQYF
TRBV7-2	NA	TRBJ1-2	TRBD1	TGTGCCAGCACCACGGACAGGACCTATGGCTACACCTTC	CASTTDRTYGYTF
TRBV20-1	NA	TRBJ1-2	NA	TGCAGTGCTCCCGACCTGGACGGCTACACCTTC	CSAPDLDGYTF
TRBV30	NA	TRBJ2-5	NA	TGTGCCTTAAGTGGAGGGGGCGGTGAGACCCAGTACTTC	CALSGGGGETQYF
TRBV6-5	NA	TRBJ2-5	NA	TGTGCCAGCAGTTCCAAGGGGACCCAGTACTTC	CASSSKGTQYF
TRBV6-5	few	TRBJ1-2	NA	TGTGCCAGCAGTTCCGCGTCGGGCGGCTACACCTTC	CASSSASGGYTF
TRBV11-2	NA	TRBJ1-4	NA	TGTGCCAGCAGCTTACAGGGATTTAATGAAAAACTGTTTTTT	CASSLQGFNEKLFF
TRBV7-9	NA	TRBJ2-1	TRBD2	TGTGCCAGCGGCTCACCCGGGACTAGCGGAACCTACAATGAGCAGTTCTTC	CASGSPGTSGTYNEQFF
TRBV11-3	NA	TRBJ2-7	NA	TGTGCCAGCAGCAAAGGGGGCTACGAGCAGTACTTC	CASSKGGYEQYF
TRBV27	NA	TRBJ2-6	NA	TGTGCCAGCAGTTTCGGGGGACAGACTCCCCCGACTTTC	CASSFGGQTPPTF
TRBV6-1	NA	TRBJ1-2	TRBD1	TGTGCCAGCAGCCCAGGGGACAGCTCGAACTATGGCTACACCTTC	CASSPGDSSNYGYTF
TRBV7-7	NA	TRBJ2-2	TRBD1	TGTGCCAGCATCTCCGCCCCGGGACAGGGAACCGGGGAGCTGTTTTTT	CASISAPGQGTGELFF
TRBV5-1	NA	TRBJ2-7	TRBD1	TGCGCCAGCAGCGAAGGGACAGGGGGTTCCCCGCAGTACTTC	CASSEGTGGSPQYF
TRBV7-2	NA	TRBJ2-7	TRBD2	TGTGCCAGCAGCCCGGGACTAGCGGGCCCCTCCTACGAGCAGTACTTC	CASSPGLAGPSYEQYF
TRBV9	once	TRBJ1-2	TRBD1	TGTGCCAGCAGCGCCCGGACAGGACAAACCTATGGCTACACCTTC	CASSARTGQTYGYTF
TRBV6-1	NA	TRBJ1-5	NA	TGTGCCAGCAGTGTATCCGGGGATAGCAATCAGCCCCAGCATTTT	CASSVSGDSNQPQHF
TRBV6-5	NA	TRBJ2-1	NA	TGTGCCAGCAGTTATGATCGGAGTTATGAGCAGTTCTTC	CASSYDRSYEQFF
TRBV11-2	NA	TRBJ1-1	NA	TGTGCCAGCAGCTTAGATAGATCGGTGAGGGGCACTGAAGCTTTCTTT	CASSLDRSVRGTEAFF
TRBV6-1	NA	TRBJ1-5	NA	TGTGCCAGCAGTGAAGCTGGGCCTACCGCTTTCAGCAATCAGCCCCAGCATTTT	CASSEAGPTAFSNQPQHF
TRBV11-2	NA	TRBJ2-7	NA	TGTGCCAGCACCCTAAGGACGGATAGCTCCTACGAGCAGTACTTC	CASTLRTDSSYEQYF
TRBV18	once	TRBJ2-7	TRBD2	TGTGCCAGCTCACCTTCCGGGACTAGCGCCTACGAGCAGTACTTC	CASSPSGTSAYEQYF
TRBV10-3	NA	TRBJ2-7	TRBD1	TGTGCCATCAGTGAGACAGGGGGAACGGGGGAGCAGTACTTC	CAISETGGTGEQYF
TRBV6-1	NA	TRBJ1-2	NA	TGTGCCAGCAGTGAAAGGGGGGACACGTATGGCTACACCTTC	CASSERGDTYGYTF
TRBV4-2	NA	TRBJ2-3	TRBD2	TGTGCCAGCAGCCAAGCCGCTAGCGGGAGGGATACGCAGTATTTT	CASSQAASGRDTQYF
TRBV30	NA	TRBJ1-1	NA	TGTGCCTGGAGCCGAAGAGAGAACACTGAAGCTTTCTTT	CAWSRRENTEAFF
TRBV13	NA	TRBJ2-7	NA	TGTGCCAGCAGGGAAAGGGGGGACCTGTACGAGCAGTACTTC	CASRERGDLYEQYF
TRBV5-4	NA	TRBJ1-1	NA	TGTGCCAGCAGCTTGTGGGCAGGGAACACTGAAGCTTTCTTT	CASSLWAGNTEAFF
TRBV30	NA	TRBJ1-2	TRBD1	TGTGCCTGTCGGACAGGCCCGGGCGGGGGTGGCTACACCTTC	CACRTGPGGGGYTF
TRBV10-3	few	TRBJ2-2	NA	TGTGCCATCGGTACGGGAGACAACACCGGGGAGCTGTTTTTT	CAIGTGDNTGELFF
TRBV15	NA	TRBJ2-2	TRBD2	TGTGCCACCAGAGCGGGACTAGCGGGAGGGAAAACCGGGGAGCTGTTTTTT	CATRAGLAGGKTGELFF
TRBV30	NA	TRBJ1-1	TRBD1	TGTGCCTGGAGTGTAGGGACAGGGTACACTGAAGCTTTCTTT	CAWSVGTGYTEAFF
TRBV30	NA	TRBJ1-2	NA	TGTGCCTGGAGTGTACGGGGGTACTCTGGCTACACCTTC	CAWSVRGYSGYTF
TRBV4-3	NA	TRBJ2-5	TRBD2	TGCGCCAGCAGCCAAATGGGACTAGCTCAAGAGACCCAGTACTTC	CASSQMGLAQETQYF
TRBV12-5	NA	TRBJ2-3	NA	TGTGCTAGTGGTTTGCGAGGAGAGGGCACAGATACGCAGTATTTT	CASGLRGEGTDTQYF
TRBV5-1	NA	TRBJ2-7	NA	TGCGCCAGCAGCCTGGGGGGTGTGAAGCAGTACTTC	CASSLGGVKQYF
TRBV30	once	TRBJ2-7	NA	TGTGCCTGGAGTGTAGACGGCCGCTACGAGCAGTACTTC	CAWSVDGRYEQYF
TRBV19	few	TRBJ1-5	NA	TGTGCCAGTAGTATAGGGAATCAGCCCCAGCATTTT	CASSIGNQPQHF
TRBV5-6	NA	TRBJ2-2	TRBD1	TGTGCCAGCAGCGTTGGACAGGGGGGTCGCACCGGGGAGCTGTTTTTT	CASSVGQGGRTGELFF
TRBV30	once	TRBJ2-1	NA	TGTGCCACACCGGGACTGGCCGCCTACAATGAGCAGTTCTTC	CATPGLAAYNEQFF
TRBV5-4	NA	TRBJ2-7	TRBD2	TGTGCCAGCAGCCCGCAAGCGGGAGGACGCTCCTACGAGCAGTACTTC	CASSPQAGGRSYEQYF
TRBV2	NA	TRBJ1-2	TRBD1	TGTGCCAGCAGGACAACAGGGGGAGTCTATGGCTACACCTTC	CASRTTGGVYGYTF
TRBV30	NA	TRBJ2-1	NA	TGTGCCTGGAGTGTACCCATAAATGAGCAGTTCTTC	CAWSVPINEQFF
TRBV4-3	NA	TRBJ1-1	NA	TGCGCCAGCAGCCAAGATCCCCAGGGAGCGAACACTGAAGCTTTCTTT	CASSQDPQGANTEAFF
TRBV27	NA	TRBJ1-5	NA	TGTGCCAGCAGTTTATCCAGGGCTAGCAATCAGCCCCAGCATTTT	CASSLSRASNQPQHF
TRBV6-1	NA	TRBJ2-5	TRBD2	TGTGCCAGCAGTGACGATCTAGCGGGAGAGGGGGAGACCCAGTACTTC	CASSDDLAGEGETQYF
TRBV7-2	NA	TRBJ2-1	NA	TGTGCCAGCAGCTTAGGGCTTAATGAGCAGTTCTTC	CASSLGLNEQFF
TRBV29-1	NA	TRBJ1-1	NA	TGCAGCGGTGTACCAGGTGGTATCTCTGAAGCTTTCTTT	CSGVPGGISEAFF
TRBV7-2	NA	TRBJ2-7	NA	TGTGCCAGCAGCTTAGGGGCGGGCGAATTGGGAGAGCAGTACTTC	CASSLGAGELGEQYF
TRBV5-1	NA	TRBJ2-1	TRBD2	TGCGCCAGCAGCTTGACTAGCGACAATGAGCAGTTCTTC	CASSLTSDNEQFF
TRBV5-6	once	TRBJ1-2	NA	TGTGCCAGCAGCTCAAAACAGGGCGGCTATGGCTACACCTTC	CASSSKQGGYGYTF
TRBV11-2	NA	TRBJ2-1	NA	TGTGCCAGCAGCCTTCGGGGTACCCCGTTCTTC	CASSLRGTPFF
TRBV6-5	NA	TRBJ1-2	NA	TGTGCCAGCAGACCAAACGCGGACCGGGGCTATGGCTACACCTTC	CASRPNADRGYGYTF
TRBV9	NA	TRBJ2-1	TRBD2	TGTGCCAGCAGTCCTAGCGGGAGCACCTACAATGAGCAGTTCTTC	CASSPSGSTYNEQFF
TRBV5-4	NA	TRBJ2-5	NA	TGTGCCAGCAGCTCGCAGGGAACCCAAGAGACCCAGTACTTC	CASSSQGTQETQYF
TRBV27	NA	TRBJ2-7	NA	TGTGCCAGCAGCGTAGCCGCCTCCGGGGCCTACGAGCAGTACTTC	CASSVAASGAYEQYF
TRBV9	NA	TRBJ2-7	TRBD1	TGTGCCAGCAGCCGACAGGGAATGGACGAGCAGTACTTC	CASSRQGMDEQYF
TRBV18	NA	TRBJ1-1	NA	TGTGCCAGCTCACCAGCGGTGAACACTGAAGCTTTCTTT	CASSPAVNTEAFF
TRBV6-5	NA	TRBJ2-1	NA	TGTGCCAGCAGTCTGACTAGCTCCTACAATGAGCAGTTCTTC	CASSLTSSYNEQFF